This T cell receptor (beta chain) appears in the sequencing data of a study of T-cell reconstitution after alpha-beta-depleted transplantation in children. The CDR3 consists of 15 residues. Trimming took 6 bases from V and 5 from J, leaving 19 bases between them. CDR1 and CDR2 (germline): KGHSH, LQKENI. During its preparation, the TCRbeta library received unique molecular identifiers. Via MiXCR, TCRdb re-called the PCR reads, giving one row per CDR3 protein. This sample has 200,000 to 300,000 distinct CDR3 sequences; around 12% occur once, and the top ten carry around 3%. This clonotype has a count of ten or more.

Sequencing was performed on PBMCs from the stem cell graft donor, taken from the stem cell graft. This receptor was identified in a human donor who donated a stem cell graft to a child with acute lymphoblastic leukemia. This rearrangement joins TRBV18 to TRBJ2-5; D gene uncertain. Written as DNA, the CDR3 is TGTGCCAGCTCGCCAGTACGGACCCCGAGGGAGACCCAGTACTTC. This gives the protein CASSPVRTPRETQYF.